The clone carrying this T cell receptor (beta chain) was seen at least ten times. Antigen unknown. Thyroid ultrasound, orbital computed tomography, clinical symptoms, and serum thyroxine and TRAb underpinned diagnoses. The sample belongs to a study of T cells in Graves' hyperthyroidism and ophthalmopathy. Overall study context: Peripheral blood draws took place at initial diagnosis, ahead of any treatment. Study-wide results and caveats: Blood also carried most thyroid clonotypes expanded above 0.001.

From RNA transcripts, TCR beta CDR3 regions were amplified. Carried out on the TCR CDR3, a first-round RT-PCR used the HTBI primer set. TCRdb re-called the multiplex PCR reads through MiXCR, storing one row per CDR3 protein. The sample has hundreds of thousands of distinct CDR3 sequences, nearly 15% seen once; the top ten hold roughly 19%. The sequencing input was blood. The TCR originated in a woman aged 60-75 years with Graves' ophthalmopathy.

Here the CDR3 reads CASSIQSGFGNQPQHF. Here the CDR3 DNA reads TGTGCCAGCAGCATCCAATCCGGGTTTGGCAATCAGCCCCAGCATTTT. V is TRBV28 and J is TRBJ1-5; D is uncertain. The CDR3 covers 16 residues. V dropped 6 bases and J dropped 2 bases, with 17 bases sitting between them. Germline values: CDR1 MDHEN, CDR2 SYDVKM.